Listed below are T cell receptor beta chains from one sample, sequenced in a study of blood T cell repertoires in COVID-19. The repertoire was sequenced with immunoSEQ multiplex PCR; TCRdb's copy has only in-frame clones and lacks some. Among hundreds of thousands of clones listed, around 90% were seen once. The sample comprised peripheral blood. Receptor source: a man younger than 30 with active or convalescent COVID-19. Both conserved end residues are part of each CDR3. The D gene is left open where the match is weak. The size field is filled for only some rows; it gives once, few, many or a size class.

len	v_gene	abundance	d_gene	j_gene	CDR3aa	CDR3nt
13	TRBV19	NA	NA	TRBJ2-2	CASGSEGTGELFF	TGTGCCAGTGGTTCCGAGGGTACCGGGGAGCTGTTTTTT
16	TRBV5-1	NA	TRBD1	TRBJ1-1	CASSPTTGQVNTEAFF	TGCGCCAGCAGCCCGACGACAGGGCAGGTTAACACTGAAGCTTTCTTT
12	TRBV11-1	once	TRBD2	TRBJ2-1	CASSGTGGEQFF	TGTGCCAGCAGCGGGACGGGAGGTGAGCAGTTCTTC
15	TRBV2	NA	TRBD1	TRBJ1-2	CASSPNRGPNYGYTF	TGTGCCAGCAGTCCCAACAGGGGCCCAAACTATGGCTACACCTTC
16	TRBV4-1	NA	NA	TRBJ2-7	CASSQAPEGVRYEQYF	TGCGCCAGCAGCCAAGCGCCCGAGGGGGTCCGCTACGAGCAGTACTTC
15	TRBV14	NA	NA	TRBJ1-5	CASSQAAGGSQPQHF	TGTGCCAGCAGCCAAGCAGCCGGGGGTAGTCAGCCCCAGCATTTT
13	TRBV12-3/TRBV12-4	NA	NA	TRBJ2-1	CASSLGSMNEQFF	TGTGCCAGCAGTTTAGGCAGTATGAATGAGCAGTTCTTC
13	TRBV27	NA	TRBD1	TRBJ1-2	CASRDWTGQSYTF	TGTGCCAGCAGGGATTGGACAGGACAAAGCTACACCTTC
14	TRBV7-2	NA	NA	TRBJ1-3	CASSLARVGNTIYF	TGTGCCAGCAGCTTAGCCAGGGTGGGAAACACCATATATTTT
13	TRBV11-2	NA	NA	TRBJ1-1	CASSFAVNTEAFF	TGTGCCAGCAGCTTCGCAGTGAACACTGAAGCTTTCTTT